Sequencing of this TCR beta chain was carried out in a study of blood T cell repertoires in COVID-19. Study background: The analysed material was cDNA or gDNA that came from T cells, B-cell-depleted T cells, or PBMCs.

Sequencing used immunoSEQ multiplex PCR; TCRdb keeps in-frame clones, though not all of them. In the table there are about 180,000 clones, around 86% of which are singletons. This sequence was found in a man in his forties or fifties with active or convalescent COVID-19. The material sequenced was peripheral blood.

The CDR3 coding sequence is TGTGCCAGCAGCACTAAAGACAGCTACGAGCAGTACTTC. This encodes CASSTKDSYEQYF. This chain connects TRBV5-4 to TRBJ2-7; TRBD1 might be the D (5 bases). Germline V CDR1 and CDR2: SGHNT, YYREEE (reference sequence). The CDR3 loop spans 13 amino acids. The V gene lost 4 bases and the J gene lost 3 bases, with 11 bases spanning the gap.